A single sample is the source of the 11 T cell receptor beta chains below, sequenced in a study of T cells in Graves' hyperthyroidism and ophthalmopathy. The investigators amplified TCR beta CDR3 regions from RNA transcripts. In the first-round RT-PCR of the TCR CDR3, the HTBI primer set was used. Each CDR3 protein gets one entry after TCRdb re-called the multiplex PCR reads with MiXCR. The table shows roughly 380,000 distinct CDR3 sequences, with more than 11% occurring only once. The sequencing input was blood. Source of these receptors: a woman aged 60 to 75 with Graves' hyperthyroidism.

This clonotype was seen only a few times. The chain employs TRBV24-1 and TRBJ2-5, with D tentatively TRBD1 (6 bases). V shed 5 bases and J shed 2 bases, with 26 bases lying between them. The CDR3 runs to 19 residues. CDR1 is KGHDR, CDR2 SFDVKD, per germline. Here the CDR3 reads CATSALRLVEQGWQETQYF. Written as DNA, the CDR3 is TGTGCCACCAGTGCCTTGCGCCTTGTCGAACAGGGATGGCAAGAGACCCAGTACTTC.

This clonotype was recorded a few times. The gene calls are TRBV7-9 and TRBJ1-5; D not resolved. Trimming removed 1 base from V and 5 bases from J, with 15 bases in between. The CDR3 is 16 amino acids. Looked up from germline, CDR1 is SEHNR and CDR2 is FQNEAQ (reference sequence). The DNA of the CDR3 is TGTGCCAGCAGCTTAGAGTCCGGTCGGCGTGATCAGCCCCAGCATTTT. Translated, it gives CASSLESGRRDQPQHF.

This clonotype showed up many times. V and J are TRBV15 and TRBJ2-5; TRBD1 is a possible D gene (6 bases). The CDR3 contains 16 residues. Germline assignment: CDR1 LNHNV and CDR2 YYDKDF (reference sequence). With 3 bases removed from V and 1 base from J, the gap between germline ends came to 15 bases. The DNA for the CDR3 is TGTGCCACCAGCAGGGGTGGGACAATCATCCAAGAGACCCAGTACTTC. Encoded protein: CATSRGGTIIQETQYF.

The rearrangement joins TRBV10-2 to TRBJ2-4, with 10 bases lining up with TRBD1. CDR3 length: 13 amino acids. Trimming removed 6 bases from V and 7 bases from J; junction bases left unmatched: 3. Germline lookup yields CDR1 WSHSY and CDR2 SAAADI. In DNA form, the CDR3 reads TGCGCCAGCAGGTCGGGACAGGGGAACATTCAGTACTTC. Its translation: CASRSGQGNIQYF.

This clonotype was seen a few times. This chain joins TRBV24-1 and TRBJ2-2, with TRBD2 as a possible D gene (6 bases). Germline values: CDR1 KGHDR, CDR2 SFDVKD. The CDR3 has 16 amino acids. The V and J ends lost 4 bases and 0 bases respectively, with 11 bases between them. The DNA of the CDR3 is TGTGCCACCAGTGACCCCGGGGGTTCGAACACCGGGGAGCTGTTTTTT. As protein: CATSDPGGSNTGELFF.

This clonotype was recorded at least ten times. The chain's CDR3 is CASSTGTYEQYF. CDR3 nucleotides: TGTGCCAGCAGCACCGGGACCTACGAGCAGTACTTC. V is TRBV12-3 or TRBV12-4 and J is TRBJ2-7, with D possibly matching TRBD2 (5 bases). V was pared by 6 bases and J by 2 bases, with 8 bases between. The CDR3 is 12 amino acids.

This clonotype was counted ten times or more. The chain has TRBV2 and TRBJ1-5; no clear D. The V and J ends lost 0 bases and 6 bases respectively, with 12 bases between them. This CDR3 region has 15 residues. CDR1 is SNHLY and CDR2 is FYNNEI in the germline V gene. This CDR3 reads CASSEAASYGQPQHF. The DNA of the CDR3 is TGTGCCAGCAGTGAAGCCGCCTCGTATGGTCAGCCCCAGCATTTT.

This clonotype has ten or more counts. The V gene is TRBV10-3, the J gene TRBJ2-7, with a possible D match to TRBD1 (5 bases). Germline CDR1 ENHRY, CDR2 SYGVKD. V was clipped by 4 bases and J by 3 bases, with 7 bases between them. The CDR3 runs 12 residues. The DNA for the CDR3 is TGTGCCATCAGTGTAGGGGACTACGAGCAGTACTTC. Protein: CAISVGDYEQYF.

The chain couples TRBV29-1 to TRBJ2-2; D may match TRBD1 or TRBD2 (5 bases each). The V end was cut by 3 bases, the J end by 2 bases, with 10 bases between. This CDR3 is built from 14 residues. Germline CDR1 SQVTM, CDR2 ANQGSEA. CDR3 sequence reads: CSVDEGRNTGELFF. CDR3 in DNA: TGCAGCGTTGATGAGGGGAGAAACACCGGGGAGCTGTTTTTT.

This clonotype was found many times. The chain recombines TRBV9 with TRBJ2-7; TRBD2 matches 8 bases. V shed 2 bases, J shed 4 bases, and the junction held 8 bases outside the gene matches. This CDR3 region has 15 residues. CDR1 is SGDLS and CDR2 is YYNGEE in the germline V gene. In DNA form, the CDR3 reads TGTGCCAGCAGCGTCGGTAGCGGGGTTCAATACGAGCAGTACTTC. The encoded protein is CASSVGSGVQYEQYF.

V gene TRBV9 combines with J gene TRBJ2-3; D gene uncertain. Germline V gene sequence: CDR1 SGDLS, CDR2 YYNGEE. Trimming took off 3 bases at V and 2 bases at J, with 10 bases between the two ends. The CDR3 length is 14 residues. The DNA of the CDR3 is TGTGCCAGCAGCGGGAGCACTACCACAGATACGCAGTATTTT. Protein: CASSGSTTTDTQYF.